This TCR beta chain was recorded in a study of OX40 agonist ivuxolimab in advanced cancers. Germline loops: CDR1 LNHDA, CDR2 SQIVND (reference sequence). The CDR3 loop spans 16 amino acids. V was shortened by 3 bases and J by 1 base, with 10 bases between the two germline ends. Cycle 7 day 1, cycle 4 day 1, and baseline were the timepoints at which blood was sampled. Turning to this clone: Its antigen is not identified.

Whole-study findings and limits: In a subset of nonresponders, normalized T-cell clonal expansion was also low.

Clones were read by immunoSEQ multiplex PCR, and TCRdb kept only the in-frame ones, dropping some. This sample has 70,000 to 80,000 clones, with about 85% found just once. The chain is built from TRBV19 and TRBJ2-6; D is perhaps TRBD2 (5 bases). The receptor was derived from an adult with an advanced solid tumor such as melanoma, head and neck, liver or kidney cancer. Sequenced here: CD4+ or CD8+ T cells sorted from blood, sampled in a trial of the OX40 agonist ivuxolimab. The CDR3, as DNA: TGTGCCAGTAGTATGACTACCCCTTCTGGGGCCAACGTCCTGACTTTC. It codes for CASSMTTPSGANVLTF.